Listed below are T cell receptor beta chains from one sample, sequenced in a study of T-cell reconstitution after alpha-beta-depleted transplantation in children. TCRdb re-analysed the PCR reads in MiXCR, keeping a single row per CDR3 protein. The profile covers about 300,000 distinct CDR3 sequences, with roughly 7.8% appearing a single time and about 8.2% taken by the ten largest. The sequencing here drew on peripheral blood, taken 360 days after TCRalphabeta/CD19-depleted stem cell transplant. The receptors originated from a female patient aged 2-15 years who had a stem cell transplant for Fanconi anemia, so the T cells may come from the graft donor. Each CDR3 is given with its conserved first and last residue. The D gene is left open where the match is weak. Expanded clones get a size class; other rows say once, few or many, or leave the size out.

>TRBD1|TRBV6-5|few|TRBJ1-1
CASSSRGLVRTEAFF
TGTGCCAGCAGTTCCAGGGGGCTGGTGCGTACTGAAGCTTTCTTT
>-|TRBV12-3/TRBV12-4|many|TRBJ1-5
CASSSHRGFGSNQPQHF
TGTGCCAGCAGCTCCCATCGGGGATTCGGATCCAATCAGCCCCAGCATTTT
>-|TRBV20-1|few|TRBJ2-4
CSARDFVLMGGIQYF
TGCAGTGCTAGAGATTTTGTGTTAATGGGCGGCATTCAGTACTTC
>-|TRBV4-1|few|TRBJ2-3
CASSQDPGPRTDTQYF
TGCGCCAGCAGCCAAGATCCCGGGCCAAGAACAGATACGCAGTATTTT
>TRBD2|TRBV9|many|TRBJ2-1
CASSVGPSGGVAYNEQFF
TGTGCCAGCAGCGTAGGTCCTAGCGGGGGGGTCGCCTACAATGAGCAGTTCTTC
>TRBD2|TRBV9|few|TRBJ2-1
CASSVGPSGGVAYNEQIF
TGTGCCAGCAGCGTAGGTCCTAGCGGGGGGGTCGCCTACAATGAGCAGATCTTC
>-|TRBV4-2|many|TRBJ1-2
CASSQDLIGYGYTF
TGTGCCAGCAGCCAAGATCTTATCGGGTATGGCTACACCTTC
>TRBD1|TRBV12-3/TRBV12-4|many|TRBJ2-3
CASSLRGPTQYF
TGTGCCAGCAGTTTAAGGGGGCCAACGCAGTATTTT
>-|TRBV10-3|-|TRBJ1-1
CAISGRGGTEAFF
TGTGCCATCAGTGGGCGGGGAGGCACTGAAGCTTTCTTT
>-|TRBV6-1|few|TRBJ1-2
CASSDIPTLYGYTF
TGTGCCAGCAGTGACATCCCGACACTCTATGGCTACACCTTC
>-|TRBV6-1|few|TRBJ1-5
CASSGQAGSQPQHF
TGTGCCAGCAGTGGGCAGGCAGGGAGTCAGCCCCAGCATTTT
>TRBD2|TRBV28|-|TRBJ2-5
CASSQLVWREGGKETQYF
TGTGCCAGCAGCCAGCTAGTATGGCGGGAGGGTGGCAAAGAGACCCAGTACTTC
>-|TRBV20-1|few|TRBJ2-2
CSARDFGQGNTGELFF
TGCAGTGCTAGAGATTTTGGGCAGGGGAACACCGGGGAGCTGTTTTTT
>-|TRBV4-2|few|TRBJ2-7
CASSQEDPLSVTGSYEQYF
TGTGCCAGCAGCCAAGAAGACCCATTATCGGTAACAGGCTCCTACGAGCAGTACTTC
>TRBD2|TRBV19|once|TRBJ2-2
CASSTGLAGEWTGELFF
TGTGCCAGTAGTACGGGACTAGCGGGAGAGTGGACCGGGGAGCTGTTTTTT
>-|TRBV18|-|TRBJ1-4
CASSVTGGEKLFF
TGTGCCAGCTCAGTAACAGGTGGTGAAAAACTGTTTTTT
>-|TRBV28|-|TRBJ1-6
CASSQAGHSLHF
TGTGCCAGTTCCCAGGCGGGGCATTCCCTCCACTTT
>TRBD2|TRBV9|many|TRBJ2-1
CASSAGTSGYEQFF
TGTGCCAGCAGCGCCGGGACTAGCGGTTATGAGCAGTTCTTC
>-|TRBV9|-|TRBJ2-7
CASSDTGDTYEQYF
TGTGCCAGCAGCGATACCGGGGATACCTACGAGCAGTACTTC
>-|TRBV2|many|TRBJ1-5
CASSESPNSNQPQHF
TGTGCCAGCAGTGAATCCCCCAATAGCAATCAGCCCCAGCATTTT
>TRBD1|TRBV6-2/TRBV6-3|-|TRBJ1-2
CASSSGQGAPYGYTF
TGTGCCAGCAGTTCGGGACAGGGGGCCCCCTATGGCTACACCTTC
>-|TRBV5-1|many|TRBJ2-7
CASTWESGYEQYF
TGCGCCAGCACTTGGGAGTCTGGGTACGAGCAGTACTTC
>TRBD1|TRBV14|many|TRBJ1-3
CASSLPGQGIRSTIYF
TGTGCCAGCAGCCTTCCGGGACAGGGTATCCGGAGCACCATATATTTT
>TRBD2|TRBV11-3|many|TRBJ2-1
CASSLFILGTSNFNEQFF
TGTGCCAGCAGCTTATTTATTTTAGGGACTAGCAATTTCAATGAGCAGTTCTTC
>-|TRBV20-1|many|TRBJ2-7
CSARDGSKVEQYF
TGCAGTGCTAGAGATGGGTCGAAGGTCGAGCAGTACTTC
>-|TRBV7-9|-|TRBJ1-2
CASSLGREGNGYTF
TGTGCCAGCAGCTTGGGTAGGGAAGGGAATGGCTACACCTTC
>-|TRBV20-1|few|TRBJ1-3
CSVPDSTSGNTIYF
TGCAGTGTTCCCGATAGTACCTCTGGAAACACCATATATTTT
>TRBD2|TRBV28|few|TRBJ2-2
CASRGLAAYTGELFF
TGTGCCAGCAGAGGACTAGCGGCCTACACCGGGGAGCTGTTTTTT
>TRBD1|TRBV12-3/TRBV12-4|many|TRBJ2-5
CASSARPGQGATQYF
TGTGCCAGCAGTGCCCGACCGGGACAGGGGGCGACCCAGTACTTC
>TRBD1|TRBV20-1|few|TRBJ2-7
CSAPRQGLYEQYF
TGCAGTGCGCCAAGACAGGGCCTCTACGAGCAGTACTTC
>-|TRBV9|many|TRBJ2-7
CASSVWGDSYEQYF
TGTGCCAGCAGCGTCTGGGGGGATAGCTACGAGCAGTACTTC
>TRBD2|TRBV7-9|many|TRBJ2-4
CASSPQRDRYF
TGTGCCAGCAGCCCTCAGCGGGACCGGTACTTC
>-|TRBV7-2|few|TRBJ1-5
CASSTQRFGQPQHF
TGTGCCAGCAGTACGCAACGATTCGGTCAGCCCCAGCATTTT
>-|TRBV30|few|TRBJ2-7
CAWSLVAGANEQYF
TGTGCCTGGAGCTTAGTGGCAGGGGCGAACGAGCAGTACTTC
>-|TRBV27|many|TRBJ2-1
CASSGYLRGSYNEQFF
TGTGCCAGCAGTGGTTATTTGCGGGGCTCCTACAATGAGCAGTTCTTC
>TRBD1|TRBV5-1|many|TRBJ2-2
CASSLSGGPYTGELFF
TGCGCCAGCAGCTTGTCAGGGGGACCATACACCGGGGAGCTGTTTTTT
>-|TRBV28|many|TRBJ1-1
CASSLEDTTTTEAFF
TGTGCCAGCAGTTTAGAGGACACCACAACCACTGAAGCTTTCTTT
>TRBD2|TRBV20-1|many|TRBJ2-1
CSATAGGRNNEQFF
TGCAGTGCTACCGCGGGAGGGAGAAACAATGAGCAGTTCTTC
>-|TRBV6-5|few|TRBJ1-6
CASSYSTNSPLHF
TGTGCCAGCAGTTACTCTACAAATTCACCCCTCCACTTT
>-|TRBV2|-|TRBJ2-1
CAGWRWGDEQFF
TGTGCCGGGTGGCGGTGGGGCGATGAGCAGTTCTTC
>-|TRBV7-9|-|TRBJ2-2
CASSQLQGPGELFF
TGTGCCAGCAGCCAATTACAGGGACCCGGGGAGCTGTTTTTT
>TRBD2|TRBV6-1|many|TRBJ2-5
CASSRLAGGNPQETQYF
TGTGCCAGCAGCAGACTAGCGGGGGGCAATCCGCAAGAGACCCAGTACTTC
>-|TRBV27|-|TRBJ1-2
CASSLSWGGYGYTF
TGTGCCAGCAGTTTATCGTGGGGTGGCTATGGCTACACCTTC
>TRBD2|TRBV20-1|few|TRBJ2-2
CSAHPGLAVYTGELFF
TGCAGTGCTCACCCGGGACTAGCGGTGTACACCGGGGAGCTGTTTTTT
>-|TRBV5-6|-|TRBJ2-5
CASSPGLPETQYF
TGTGCCAGCAGCCCCGGGCTGCCAGAGACCCAGTACTTC
>-|TRBV7-9|many|TRBJ2-3
CASSLRDTQYF
TGTGCCAGCAGTTTACGGGATACGCAGTATTTT
>TRBD1|TRBV28|few|TRBJ1-4
CASSLYVSGQGDEKLFF
TGTGCCAGCAGTTTGTACGTTAGTGGACAGGGGGATGAAAAACTGTTTTTT
>-|TRBV29-1|many|TRBJ1-1
CSVEVGSASTGVAFF
TGCAGCGTTGAAGTCGGGTCGGCGTCGACTGGAGTAGCTTTCTTT
>-|TRBV11-2|few|TRBJ2-1
CASSQEWAAYNEQFF
TGTGCCAGCAGCCAGGAGTGGGCTGCCTACAATGAGCAGTTCTTC
>TRBD1|TRBV12-3/TRBV12-4|many|TRBJ1-5
CASSIGTGGNQPQHF
TGTGCCAGCAGCATTGGGACAGGGGGCAATCAGCCCCAGCATTTT
>TRBD2|TRBV5-1|many|TRBJ2-3
CASSRLAVTDTQYF
TGCGCCAGCAGCCGACTAGCGGTCACAGATACGCAGTATTTT
>-|TRBV6-5|few|TRBJ1-6
CASSNYIASPLHF
TGTGCCAGCAGTAACTATATAGCTTCACCCCTCCACTTT
>TRBD1|TRBV7-8|many|TRBJ2-2
CASRRDRIETGELFF
TGTGCCAGCAGAAGGGACAGGATTGAGACCGGGGAGCTGTTTTTT
>TRBD2|TRBV4-2|few|TRBJ2-3
CASSPRKRGGTDTQYF
TGTGCCAGCAGCCCCCGGAAGCGGGGGGGCACAGATACGCAGTATTTT
>TRBD2|TRBV3-1|-|TRBJ2-3
CASSRGTSGGVGGTQYF
TGTGCCAGCAGTCGGGGGACTAGCGGGGGGGTAGGCGGAACGCAGTATTTT
>-|TRBV10-3|few|TRBJ1-2
CAISESIRVDGYTF
TGTGCCATCAGTGAGTCGATCCGGGTTGATGGCTACACCTTC